This T cell receptor (beta chain) was sequenced in a study of CD8 T cells in Susac syndrome. With random hexamers, reverse transcription was performed on 0.5 to 1 ug of RNA. TCRdb analysed the immunoSEQ multiplex PCR reads with MiXCR anew, one entry per CDR3 protein. The sample holds some 140,000 distinct CDR3 sequences, roughly 80% seen once. V dropped 2 bases and J dropped 5; count of bases not matched to a gene: 9. This CDR3 comprises 16 residues. Germline V CDR1 and CDR2: SGHTA, FQGNSA. The sequencing sample was made of CD8+ T cells from PBMCs. This clonotype was sampled from a human donor with multiple sclerosis. This rearrangement joins TRBV7-2 to TRBJ2-1; 7 bases line up with TRBD2. CDR3: CASSLRVGGLHNEQFF. The CDR3 region has the DNA TGTGCCAGCAGCTTACGGGTGGGAGGGCTACACAATGAGCAGTTCTTC.